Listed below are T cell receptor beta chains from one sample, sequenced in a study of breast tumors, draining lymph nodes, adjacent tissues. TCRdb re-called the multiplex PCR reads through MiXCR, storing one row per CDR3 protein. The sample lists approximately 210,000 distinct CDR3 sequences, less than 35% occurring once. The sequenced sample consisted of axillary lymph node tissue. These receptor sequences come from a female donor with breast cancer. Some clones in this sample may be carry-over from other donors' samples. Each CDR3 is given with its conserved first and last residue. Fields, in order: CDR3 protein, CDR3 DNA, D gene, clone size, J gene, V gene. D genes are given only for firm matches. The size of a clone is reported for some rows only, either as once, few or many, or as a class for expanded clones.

CDR3 protein: CASSLMGQYYGYTF; CDR3 DNA: TGTGCCAGCAGCTTGATGGGACAGTACTATGGCTACACCTTC; D gene: TRBD1; clone size: NA; J gene: TRBJ1-2; V gene: TRBV5-8
CDR3 protein: CASSLIWAGGRETQYF; CDR3 DNA: TGCGCCAGCAGCTTGATTTGGGCGGGGGGGCGAGAGACCCAGTACTTC; D gene: TRBD2; clone size: NA; J gene: TRBJ2-5; V gene: TRBV5-1
CDR3 protein: CASSSDSSNQPQHF; CDR3 DNA: TGTGCCAGCAGCTCGGACTCGTCCAATCAGCCCCAGCATTTT; D gene: NA; clone size: many; J gene: TRBJ1-5; V gene: TRBV7-8
CDR3 protein: CASNLRRGNQPQHF; CDR3 DNA: TGTGCCAGCAACTTACGTCGGGGCAATCAGCCCCAGCATTTT; D gene: NA; clone size: NA; J gene: TRBJ1-5; V gene: TRBV6-5
CDR3 protein: CAIRPTGGLYGYTF; CDR3 DNA: TGTGCCATCAGGCCCACGGGGGGTCTCTATGGCTACACCTTC; D gene: NA; clone size: NA; J gene: TRBJ1-2; V gene: TRBV10-3
CDR3 protein: CSARGVRAKNIQYF; CDR3 DNA: TGCAGTGCTAGAGGGGTTAGAGCCAAAAACATTCAGTACTTC; D gene: NA; clone size: many; J gene: TRBJ2-4; V gene: TRBV20-1
CDR3 protein: CASSLDDGRQSNEQFF; CDR3 DNA: TGTGCCAGCAGCTTGGATGATGGCAGACAGTCCAATGAGCAGTTCTTC; D gene: NA; clone size: many; J gene: TRBJ2-1; V gene: TRBV5-5
CDR3 protein: CASRDRMNTEAFF; CDR3 DNA: TGTGCCAGCCGGGACAGGATGAACACTGAAGCTTTCTTT; D gene: TRBD1; clone size: once; J gene: TRBJ1-1; V gene: TRBV7-2
CDR3 protein: CSAKRAGGRETQYF; CDR3 DNA: TGCAGTGCTAAGAGAGCGGGGGGGCGGGAGACCCAGTACTTC; D gene: TRBD2; clone size: many; J gene: TRBJ2-5; V gene: TRBV20-1
CDR3 protein: CASSRDRGSDNEQFF; CDR3 DNA: TGTGCCAGCTCACGGGACAGGGGATCCGACAATGAGCAGTTCTTC; D gene: TRBD1; clone size: NA; J gene: TRBJ2-1; V gene: TRBV2
CDR3 protein: CASSSPGGGETQYF; CDR3 DNA: TGTGCCAGCAGTTCCCCGGGGGGCGGAGAGACCCAGTACTTC; D gene: NA; clone size: many; J gene: TRBJ2-5; V gene: TRBV6-5
CDR3 protein: CASSTDRGGRNSPLHF; CDR3 DNA: TGCGCCAGCAGCACCGACCGGGGGGGTCGAAATTCACCCCTCCACTTT; D gene: NA; clone size: many; J gene: TRBJ1-6; V gene: TRBV5-1
CDR3 protein: CASSIGGGIYGYTF; CDR3 DNA: TGTGCCAGTAGTATAGGTGGAGGTATCTATGGCTACACCTTC; D gene: NA; clone size: many; J gene: TRBJ1-2; V gene: TRBV19
CDR3 protein: CASSEAPPTGAGEKLFF; CDR3 DNA: TGTGCCAGCAGTGAAGCTCCCCCGACAGGGGCGGGTGAAAAACTGTTTTTT; D gene: TRBD1; clone size: many; J gene: TRBJ1-4; V gene: TRBV2
CDR3 protein: CASSLPASGANEQFF; CDR3 DNA: TGTGCCAGCAGCTTACCGGCTAGCGGGGCCAATGAGCAGTTCTTC; D gene: TRBD2; clone size: many; J gene: TRBJ2-1; V gene: TRBV7-3
CDR3 protein: CASSMPSDLLEYNEQFF; CDR3 DNA: TGTGCCAGTAGTATGCCGTCAGACCTGCTGGAATACAATGAGCAGTTCTTC; D gene: NA; clone size: many; J gene: TRBJ2-1; V gene: TRBV19
CDR3 protein: CSAYTRGQPQHF; CDR3 DNA: TGCAGTGCTTATACCAGGGGGCAGCCCCAGCATTTT; D gene: TRBD1; clone size: many; J gene: TRBJ1-5; V gene: TRBV20-1
CDR3 protein: CASRAGATPQHF; CDR3 DNA: TGTGCCAGCAGGGCAGGGGCCACACCCCAGCATTTT; D gene: NA; clone size: NA; J gene: TRBJ1-5; V gene: TRBV6-6
CDR3 protein: CASGLKGLAGGGYEQYF; CDR3 DNA: TGTGCTAGTGGTTTGAAGGGACTAGCCGGGGGGGGCTACGAGCAGTACTTC; D gene: TRBD2; clone size: NA; J gene: TRBJ2-7; V gene: TRBV12-5
CDR3 protein: CASSPGPTATNEKLVF; CDR3 DNA: TGTGCCAGCAGCCCCGGTCCTACTGCAACTAATGAAAAACTGGTTTTT; D gene: NA; clone size: once; J gene: TRBJ1-4; V gene: TRBV5-4
CDR3 protein: CASSLGVVNEQFF; CDR3 DNA: TGTGCCAGCAGCTTAGGAGTCGTCAATGAGCAGTTCTTC; D gene: NA; clone size: many; J gene: TRBJ2-1; V gene: TRBV7-8
CDR3 protein: CASSTGTGFGYGYTF; CDR3 DNA: TGTGCCAGCAGTACCGGGACAGGGTTCGGCTATGGCTACACCTTC; D gene: TRBD1; clone size: many; J gene: TRBJ1-2; V gene: TRBV6-5